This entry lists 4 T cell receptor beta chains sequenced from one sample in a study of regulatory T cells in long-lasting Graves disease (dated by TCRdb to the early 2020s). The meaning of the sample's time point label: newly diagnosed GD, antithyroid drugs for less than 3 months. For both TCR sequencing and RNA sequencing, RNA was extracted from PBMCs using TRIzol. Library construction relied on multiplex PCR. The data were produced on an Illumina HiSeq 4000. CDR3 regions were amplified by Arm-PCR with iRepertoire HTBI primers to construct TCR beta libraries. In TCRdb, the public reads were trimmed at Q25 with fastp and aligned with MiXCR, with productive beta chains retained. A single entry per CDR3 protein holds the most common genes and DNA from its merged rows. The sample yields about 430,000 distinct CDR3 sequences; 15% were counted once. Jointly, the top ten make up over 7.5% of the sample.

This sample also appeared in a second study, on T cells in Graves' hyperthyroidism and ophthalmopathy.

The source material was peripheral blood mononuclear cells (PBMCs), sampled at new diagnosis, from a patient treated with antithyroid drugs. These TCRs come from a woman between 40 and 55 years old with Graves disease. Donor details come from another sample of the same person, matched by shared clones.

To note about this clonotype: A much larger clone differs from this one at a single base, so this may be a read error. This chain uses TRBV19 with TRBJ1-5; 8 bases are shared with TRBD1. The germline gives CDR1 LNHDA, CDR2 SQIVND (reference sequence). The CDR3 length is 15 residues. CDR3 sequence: CARSTKRDRSQPQHF. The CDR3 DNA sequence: TGTGCCCGTAGTACCAAAAGGGACAGGTCTCAGCCCCAGCATTTT.

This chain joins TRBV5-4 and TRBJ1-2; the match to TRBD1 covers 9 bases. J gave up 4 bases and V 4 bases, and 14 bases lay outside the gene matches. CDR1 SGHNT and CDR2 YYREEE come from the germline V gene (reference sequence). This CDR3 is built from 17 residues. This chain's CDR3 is CASSPSGGTGRLYGYTF. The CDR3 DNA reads TGTGCCAGCAGCCCCAGTGGGGGGACAGGGAGACTCTATGGCTACACCTTC.

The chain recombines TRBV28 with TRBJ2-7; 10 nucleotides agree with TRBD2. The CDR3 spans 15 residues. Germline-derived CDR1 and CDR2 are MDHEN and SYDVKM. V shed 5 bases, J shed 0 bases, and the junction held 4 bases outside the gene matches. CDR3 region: CASSVAGGPSYEQYF. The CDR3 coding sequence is TGTGCCAGCAGTGTAGCGGGAGGTCCCTCCTACGAGCAGTACTTC.

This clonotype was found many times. The CDR3 loop reads CASSLVDRGNQPQHF. The CDR3 DNA reads TGTGCCAGCAGTTTGGTTGACAGGGGAAATCAGCCCCAGCATTTT. The gene calls are TRBV28 and TRBJ1-5, with 8 bases lining up with TRBD1. The CDR3 totals 15 residues. Trimming cost V 3 bases and J 4 bases; bases outside gene matches: 5. The V gene's germline CDR1 is MDHEN and CDR2 SYDVKM.